Listed here are 7 T cell receptor beta chains from one sample, sequenced in a study of T cell responses to AZD1222 COVID-19 vaccine (dated by TCRdb to the early 2020s). The library was produced with the immunoSEQ multiplex PCR assay. The table was pulled from immuneACCESS by TCRdb, which kept in-frame rearrangements only. Such tables lose some clones; where checked, under half of the loss comes from unresolved V genes, and the rest has no known cause. The sample contains 80,000 to 100,000 clones, over 75% of them found a single time. The ten largest account for about 2.7% of the sample. Explained via the paper, the time point label denotes: about 28 days (+/-7) after the second vaccine dose. The material was peripheral blood, obtained 28 days after the second AZD1222 dose. The source is an adult who received the AZD1222 COVID-19 vaccine.

This clone was seen just once. The chain recombines TRBV6-2 or TRBV6-3 with TRBJ1-5; 9 bases line up with TRBD1. There are 15 residues in the CDR3. CDR1 is MNHEY and CDR2 is SVGEGT in the germline V gene. V shed 0 bases and J 8 bases; nucleotides not matched to a gene: 5. CDR3 bases: TGTGCCAGCAGTTACTCTGGGACAGGGTATGAGCCCCAGCATTTT. Protein sequence: CASSYSGTGYEPQHF.

This clone was seen once. The J gene is TRBJ1-1, the V gene TRBV5-1; D is possibly TRBD1 (5 bases). The CDR3 is 13 amino acids. Germline-derived CDR1 and CDR2 are SGHRS and YFSETQ. V gave up 4 bases and J gave up 1 base, with 8 bases separating them. The CDR3 DNA reads TGCGCCAGCAGCACGACAGCGAACACTGAAGCTTTCTTT. It yields the protein CASSTTANTEAFF. Variable domain in full (rest from reference TRBV5-1 and TRBJ1-1): KAGVTQTPRYLIKTRGQQVTLSCSPISGHRSVSWYQQTPGQGLQFLFEYFSETQRNKGNFPGRFSGRQFSNSRSEMNVSTLELGDSALYLCASSTTANTEAFFGQGTRLTVV.

The rearrangement joins TRBV9 to TRBJ2-3; D gene uncertain. Germline CDR1 SGDLS, CDR2 YYNGEE. This CDR3 has 13 amino acids. V was pared by 1 base and J by 1 base, with 4 bases between. For the CDR3, the DNA is TGTGCCAGCAGCGTAAAAGGCACAGATACGCAGTATTTT. Translation: CASSVKGTDTQYF. Using reference TRBV9 and TRBJ2-3 for the parts outside the CDR3, the full variable domain is DSGVTQTPKHLITATGQRVTLRCSPRSGDLSVYWYQQSLDQGLQFLIQYYNGEERAKGNILERFSAQQFPDLHSELNLSSLELGDSALYFCASSVKGTDTQYFGPGTRLTVL.

This chain uses TRBV12-3 or TRBV12-4 with TRBJ1-1; 7 positions agree with TRBD1. With V trimmed by 4 bases and J by 11 bases, 10 bases remained unmatched. The CDR3 sequence is 13 residues long. Written as DNA, the CDR3 is TGTGCCAGCAGTTCTCGTGTCACAGGGGAGGCTTTCTTT. Amino acids: CASSSRVTGEAFF.

The CDR3 bases are TGTGCCAGCAGGGCGGAGATCAATCAGCCCCAGCATTTT. It codes for CASRAEINQPQHF. The rearrangement joins TRBV2 to TRBJ1-5, with no clear D. The V end lost 6 bases, the J end lost 3 bases, and 9 bases lay between the germline ends. CDR3 size: 13 residues. Looked up from germline, CDR1 is SNHLY and CDR2 is FYNNEI.

The chain couples TRBV6-5 to TRBJ2-5; 9 bases match TRBD2. This CDR3 has 14 amino acids. V lost 2 bases to trimming and J lost 9 bases; unmatched junction nucleotides: 7. Germline CDR1 reads MNHEY; CDR2 reads SVGAGI. The CDR3 sequence: CASSYARGRVAQYF. In DNA form, the CDR3 reads TGTGCCAGCAGTTACGCCCGCGGGAGGGTTGCCCAGTACTTC.

This chain uses TRBV9 with TRBJ1-2; D is undetermined. CDR1 SGDLS and CDR2 YYNGEE come from the germline V gene. The CDR3 totals 15 residues. The V and J ends lost 3 bases and 2 bases respectively, with 14 bases between them. DNA for the CDR3: TGTGCCAGCAGCGCCGGGCTGGCCGCGAACTATGGCTACACCTTC. It encodes CASSAGLAANYGYTF.